This entry features one T cell receptor (beta chain) sequence. The antigen is unknown. This CDR3 is 13 amino acids long. The V end lost 4 bases, the J end lost 5 bases, and 11 bases lay between the germline ends. Germline assignment: CDR1 LNHDA and CDR2 SQIVND (reference sequence). The data were taken from a study of T cells in Graves' hyperthyroidism and ophthalmopathy. Across the whole study: Peripheral blood samples were taken at initial diagnosis, prior to any treatment.

Amplification targeted TCR beta CDR3 regions from RNA transcripts. First-round RT-PCR with HTBI primers amplified the TCR CDR3 region. TCRdb redid the calling of the multiplex PCR reads with MiXCR, one entry per CDR3 protein. The sample shows around 270,000 distinct CDR3 sequences, roughly 19% of them seen only once. Ophthalmopathy cases scored 3 or more on the Clinical Activity Score and 4 or more on NOSPECS grade, with duration below 3 months. Study-wide findings and caveats: Among clonotypes expanded in thyroid above 0.001, most were also found in blood.

The origin of this receptor is a man in his forties or fifties with Graves' ophthalmopathy. V usage is TRBV19 and J usage is TRBJ1-1; D is possibly TRBD1 (6 bases). The specimen sequenced was blood. CDR3 DNA sequence: TGTGCCAGTAGTAAAACAGGGCGGACTGAAGCTTTCTTT. This encodes CASSKTGRTEAFF.